This T cell receptor beta chain was retrieved from a study of shared clonotypes between healthy human individuals. Study details: The donor pool was made up of a couple of women and three men aged 18 to 49.

This clone was seen once. One end of the junction is discordant with germline, which a read error may explain. In germline, CDR1 is MDHEN, CDR2 SYDVKM. The CDR3 contains 11 residues. Assay used: immunoSEQ multiplex PCR; TCRdb lists only in-frame clones, some missing. The data contain roughly 1 million clones, about 80% of them singletons. Input material: memory CD4+ T cells from PBMCs. Sample subset: CD45RA-negative fraction. The chain combines TRBV28 with TRBJ1-5; 7 bases are shared with TRBD1. This sequence was found in a man between 18 and 35 years old in good health. Some clones in this sample may be carry-over from other donors' samples. The CDR3 sequence: CASSSPGTENF. The CDR3 DNA reads as TGTGCCAGCAGTTCTCCCGGGACAGAAAATTTT.